These 5 T cell receptor beta chains came from one sample sequenced in a study of shared clonotypes between healthy human individuals. This table comes from immunoSEQ multiplex PCR, and its TCRdb copy is limited to in-frame clones, with some not included. The data hold about 1.5 million clones, with about 98% observed a single time. What was sequenced was naive CD4+ T cells sorted from blood. Subset noted: CD45RA+ positively selected. The receptor source for this set is a young man in good health.

V is TRBV6-1 and J is TRBJ1-5; D possibly corresponds to TRBD1 (5 bases). The CDR3 totals 15 residues. Germline CDR1 and CDR2: MNHNS and SASEGT. Trimming stripped 5 bases from V and 7 bases from J, with 18 bases between. The CDR3 sequence is CASSSGFREEQPQHF. DNA for the CDR3: TGTGCCAGCAGTTCGGGTTTCAGGGAGGAACAGCCCCAGCATTTT.

This chain links TRBV28 with TRBJ2-1; D gene uncertain. The CDR3 contains 12 residues. Germline-derived CDR1 and CDR2 are MDHEN and SYDVKM. Trimming took off 6 bases at V and 7 bases at J, with 10 bases between the two ends. The CDR3 DNA follows: TGTGCCAGCAGGCAAAGTAGGAATGAGCAGTTCTTC. Its protein is CASRQSRNEQFF.

The gene calls are TRBV9 and TRBJ2-3, with TRBD2 identical over 9 bases. Germline V gene lookup returns CDR1 SGDLS and CDR2 YYNGEE. The trim removed 4 bases at V and 3 bases at J, leaving 3 bases unmatched. The CDR3 is 14 amino acids. The CDR3 nucleotides read TGTGCCAGCAGCCATAGCGGGAGAACAGATACGCAGTATTTT. This codes for CASSHSGRTDTQYF. Drawing the rest from reference TRBV9 and TRBJ2-3, the complete variable domain is DSGVTQTPKHLITATGQRVTLRCSPRSGDLSVYWYQQSLDQGLQFLIQYYNGEERAKGNILERFSAQQFPDLHSELNLSSLELGDSALYFCASSHSGRTDTQYFGPGTRLTVL.

A single count supports this clone. The sample holds other DNA sequences that translate to the same CDR3. The genes are TRBV5-1 and TRBJ2-1; TRBD2 agrees at 10 bases. Germline assignment: CDR1 SGHRS and CDR2 YFSETQ. J was trimmed by 0 bases and V by 2 bases; bases with no gene match: 5. The CDR3 spans 17 residues. The CDR3 sequence is CASSLGLAASSYNEQFF. The CDR3 region has the DNA TGCGCCAGCAGCTTAGGACTAGCGGCGAGCTCCTACAATGAGCAGTTCTTC.

This chain uses TRBV7-2 with TRBJ2-3, with 10 bases fitting TRBD2. This CDR3 spans 17 amino acids. V lost 3 bases to trimming and J lost 0 bases; unmatched junction nucleotides: 6. Germline loops: CDR1 SGHTA, CDR2 FQGNSA. The DNA for the CDR3 is TGTGCCAGCAGCTTCCTGGGGACTAGCGTGAGCACAGATACGCAGTATTTT. It codes for CASSFLGTSVSTDTQYF.